Described below is a single T cell receptor (beta chain) sequence and its context. The record originates from a study of blood T cells in healthy people across ages. This CDR3 has 13 residues. Germline CDR1 and CDR2: DFQATT and SNEGSKA (reference sequence). Trimming cost V 5 bases and J 6 bases, with 16 bases left between them. PCR was performed a second time for about 6 to 12 cycles using a sample-barcoded 5' primer and a J-beta primer mix. From the 5' RACE reads, TCRdb called clonotypes with MiXCR, one entry per CDR3 protein. The table lists roughly 1,700,000 distinct CDR3 sequences, about 30% of them singletons, with about 8% in the top ten. The amount of total RNA extracted per sample was at least 5 micrograms.

This chain joins TRBV20-1 and TRBJ1-1, with D tentatively TRBD1 (5 bases). The material sequenced was blood. The sequence was obtained from a woman aged 25 to 39 in good health. CDR3 bases: TGCAGTGCTCCCGACGGGGCCGTGGCTGAAGCTTTCTTT. It is translated as CSAPDGAVAEAFF.